This T cell receptor beta chain was identified in a study of shared clonotypes between healthy human individuals (dated by TCRdb to 2018 to 2021). About the study as a whole: The cohort included three men and a couple of women between 18 and 49 years of age. To estimate repertoire size and how much clonotype sharing occurs between individuals, the study deeply sequenced the blood TCR repertoires of five or six healthy adults. To increase sequencing depth and limit assay-specific biases, TCR repertoire library preparation and sequencing were carried out by different laboratories using diverse techniques. For each donor, three plates each were used for CD4 naive and CD4 memory, two plates were used for CD8 naive, and one plate was used for CD8 memory. Between about 0.8 and 9 billion PBMCs per donor were obtained by leukapheresis. Broader findings and caveats from the paper: Sampling was restricted to blood, and TCR repertoires in tissues likely differ from the TCR repertoires found in blood. The small number of donors limited the genetic and exposure-history diversity represented. Compared with non-shared clonotypes, the clonotypes found in all four sorted-subset donors had higher generation probabilities. Estimated clonotype richness was generally larger for naive than for memory subsets. Sharing across several donors was observed for about 5% of naive CD4, over 3% of naive CD8, about 2.5% of memory CD4, and approximately 0.41% of memory CD8 clonotypes. Based on pairwise subsampling, the degree of clonotype sharing among donors was expected to be affected by sequencing depth. Incomplete sequencing was indicated by rarefaction of sorted-subset datasets, despite the large sequencing depth.

Using the deep immunoSEQ assay, TCR CDR3 regions were amplified from genomic DNA by multiplex PCR. Genomic DNA extracted from each cell subset was distributed evenly over all wells of several immunoSEQ 96-well plates, and each plate served as one replicate. For sorted subsets, each replicate PCR was loaded with about 0.2 ug genomic DNA, equivalent to roughly 30,000 T cell genomes. The purified libraries were quantified using a Qubit 3.0 fluorometer, sized with a Bioanalyzer 2100, and then quantified again using the KAPA Library Quantification kit. Every immunoSEQ 96-well plate was sequenced on a dedicated single-read 150-cycle Illumina NextSeq 550 flow cell. In the paper's pipeline: The immunoSEQ output contained only junctional sequences without quality scores, so filtering could not match that applied to full-length reads. Sequences were annotated with PyIR, a Python wrapper for IgBLAST v1.9, and V/J genes and CDR3 were assigned using IMGT germline references. Any read was removed if the V/J assignment was weak (E-value above 1e-6), the CDR3 was missing, or the read contained stop codons, out-of-frame junctions, or ambiguous translated residues. V3J clonotypes were defined as sequences sharing an identical inferred V gene, J gene, and CDR3 amino acid sequence. To compute the percentage overlap between repertoires, the number of shared unique clonotypes was divided by the size of the smaller repertoire. Three approaches were used to assess repertoire richness: RTK rarefaction, the Chao1 estimator, and Recon v2.1 estimates of unobserved clonotypes. Generation probabilities for all TCRbeta clonotypes obtained by the gDNA method from four donors were computed using OLGA. In its TCRdb copy, this immuneACCESS table keeps in-frame sequences only and misses some clones. Where compared with another copy, unresolved V genes explain less than half of these, and the others have no known cause. From that table come the V and J calls and clone size; the DNA was used to work out D and trimming. The sample table holds about 690,000 clones, of which 90% were seen once. 30% to 35% of the sample is in the top ten clones.

V is pared back by 3 bases and J by 5 bases, with 15 bases lying between the germline termini. The germline V gene gives CDR1 as SGHRS and CDR2 as YFSETQ. Taken from cysteine to phenylalanine, the CDR3 has 15 residues. The kept DNA is CDR3 alone, 45 bases in frame from the first base. The donors were healthy, HIV-negative adults with no recently reported acute infections or vaccinations. All donors were Caucasian adults living in Nashville, Tennessee, USA. CD8 memory samples combined magnetically selected CD45RO+ cells with CCR7-negative CD45RA+ effector memory (TemRA) cells. After blood collection by leukapheresis, PBMCs were isolated using Ficoll-Histopaque density gradient centrifugation and then cryopreserved in the vapor phase of liquid nitrogen. Analytical flow cytometry was used to check the purity and quantity of each magnetically sorted T cell population. Genomic DNA was isolated from every sorted fraction and measured by UV absorbance on a Nanodrop 2000c.

This clone came up once. The antigen it binds to is not known. The record has no base qualities; no much larger clone is one base away. The sample taken for sequencing was memory CD8+ T cells from PBMCs. The cell subset or site label for this specimen denotes: CD45RO+ cells pooled with CCR7-negative TemRA cells. The sequence was collected from a young man in good health. Some clones in this sample may be carry-over from other donors' samples. The chain was built from TRBV5-1 and TRBJ2-1; the D gene is tentatively TRBD1 or TRBD2, each matching 5 bases. The CDR3 here reads CASSSGRTPNNEQFF. The DNA sequence follows: TGCGCCAGCAGCTCGGGACGGACTCCCAACAATGAGCAGTTCTTC.